Each of the 8 T cell receptor beta chains below was sequenced from the same sample in a study of cytomegalovirus exposure and HLA in healthy donors (dated by TCRdb to 2017 to 2019). Library method: the immunoSEQ multiplex PCR assay. For the multiplex PCR, a mixture combining 60 forward primers for TCR Vbeta segments and 13 reverse primers for TCR Jbeta segments was used. TCRdb retrieved this table from immuneACCESS and kept in-frame rearrangements only. Not all clones are present; in checked studies, unresolved V genes account for under half, and no reason is known for the remainder. A total of about 160,000 clones appear in this sample, approximately 80% of them only once. More than 9.5% of the sample rests with the top ten. Input material: PBMCs. All receptors derive from a man younger than 30 in good health and CMV-seropositive.

The gene calls are TRBV7-9 and TRBJ2-7, with D unresolved. CDR3 length: 15 residues. V lost 3 bases and J 5 bases, leaving 17 bases between the germline ends. Germline V CDR1 and CDR2: SEHNR, FQNEAQ (reference sequence). CDR3 DNA sequence: TGTGCCAGCAGCTTGTCTTTGCACTCTCGGGACGAGCAGTACTTC. Amino acid sequence: CASSLSLHSRDEQYF.

The chain carries TRBV2 and TRBJ2-1, with D perhaps matching TRBD2 (6 bases). Germline V gives CDR1 SNHLY, CDR2 FYNNEI. This CDR3 comprises 21 residues. V lost 3 bases and J lost 1, with 28 bases in between. CDR3 bases: TGTGCCAGCAGTGAGGAAAAAGGGGAGGTAGCCCTTAGGAGGTCCTACAATGAGCAGTTCTTC. It yields the protein CASSEEKGEVALRRSYNEQFF.

This clone appeared a few times. One junction end does not reproduce the germline sequence, and a read error may be involved. This chain links TRBV4-1 with TRBJ2-4, with a tentative D call TRBD2 (5 bases). The CDR3 totals 16 residues. Germline CDR1 is MGHRA and CDR2 is YSYEKL. The CDR3 region is CASSQELGEAKNSQYF. The CDR3 DNA is TGCGCCAGCAGCCAAGAGCTGGGAGAAGCCAAAAACAGTCAGTACTTC.

The CDR3 here is CASSQVEYSYNEQFF. In nucleotides, the CDR3 is TGCGCCAGCAGCCAAGTAGAGTACTCCTACAATGAGCAGTTCTTC. The gene calls are TRBV4-3 and TRBJ2-1; no reliable D call. The V gene's germline CDR1 is LGHNA and CDR2 YSLEER. The CDR3 extends over 15 amino acids. The V gene lost 1 base and the J gene lost 0 bases, with 7 bases spanning the gap.

This clone was detected once. This chain's CDR3 is CASSQPGSGTNTGELFF. As DNA, the CDR3 is TGTGCCAGCAGCCAGCCAGGATCCGGGACTAACACCGGGGAGCTGTTTTTT. V usage is TRBV11-3 and J usage is TRBJ2-2, with D possibly being TRBD2 (6 bases). This CDR3 has 17 residues. Trimming removed 5 bases from V and 2 bases from J, with 18 bases in between. CDR1 and CDR2 (germline): SGHNT, YENEEA.

This clone appeared once. The gene calls are TRBV5-1 and TRBJ2-5, with TRBD2 as a possible D gene (6 bases). Deletions cut 0 bases from V and 3 bases from J, with 9 bases between. This CDR3 spans 14 amino acids. From germline, CDR1 is SGHRS and CDR2 YFSETQ. The CDR3 nucleotides are TGCGCCAGCAGCTTGGTGGGGGGAAAAGAGACCCAGTACTTC. Amino acid sequence: CASSLVGGKETQYF.

This rearrangement joins TRBV11-2 to TRBJ2-7, with 7 bases fitting TRBD1. The V gene's germline CDR1 is SGHAT and CDR2 FQNNGV. V dropped 7 bases and J dropped 1; count of bases not matched to a gene: 4. This CDR3 contains 13 residues. The CDR3 sequence is CASIPDRSYEQYF. CDR3 sequence (DNA): TGTGCCAGCATTCCGGACAGGTCCTACGAGCAGTACTTC.

V is TRBV18 and J is TRBJ1-1, with 7 bases fitting TRBD1. Germline loops: CDR1 KGHSH, CDR2 LQKENI. Losses at the gene ends were 3 bases for V and 10 bases for J; bases not matched to a gene: 11. CDR3 length: 14 residues. CDR3 region: CASSPDRDMGVAFF. The CDR3 nucleotides read TGTGCCAGCTCACCCGACAGGGATATGGGTGTAGCTTTCTTT.